The present entry profiles one T cell receptor beta chain with its context. This specimen belongs to a study of blood T cell repertoires in COVID-19. This table comes from immunoSEQ multiplex PCR, and its TCRdb copy is limited to in-frame clones, with some not included. The data hold some 90,000 clones, with approximately 89% observed a single time. CDR3 size: 15 residues. Germline V gene data show CDR1 as KGHDR and CDR2 as SFDVKD. V gave up 4 bases and J gave up 4 bases; unmatched junction bases: 5. The sequence came from a man in his fifties with acute or convalescent COVID-19. Material: peripheral blood. The V and J genes are TRBV24-1 and TRBJ1-5, with 8 bases fitting TRBD1. The CDR3 sequence is CATSEGQEENQPQHF. The CDR3 DNA follows: TGTGCCACCAGTGAGGGACAGGAGGAGAATCAGCCCCAGCATTTT.